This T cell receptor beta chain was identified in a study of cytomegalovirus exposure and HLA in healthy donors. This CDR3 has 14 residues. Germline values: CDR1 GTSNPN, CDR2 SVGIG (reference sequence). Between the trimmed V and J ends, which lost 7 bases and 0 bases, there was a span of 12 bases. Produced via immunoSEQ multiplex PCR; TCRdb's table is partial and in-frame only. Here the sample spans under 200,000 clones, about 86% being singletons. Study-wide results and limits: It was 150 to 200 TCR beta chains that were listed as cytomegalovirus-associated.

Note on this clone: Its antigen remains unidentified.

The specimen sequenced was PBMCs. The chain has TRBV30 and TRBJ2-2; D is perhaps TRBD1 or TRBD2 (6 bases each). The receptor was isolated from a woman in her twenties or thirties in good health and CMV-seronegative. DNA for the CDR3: TGTGCCTACTCGAGGGGGGCGAACACCGGGGAGCTGTTTTTT. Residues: CAYSRGANTGELFF.